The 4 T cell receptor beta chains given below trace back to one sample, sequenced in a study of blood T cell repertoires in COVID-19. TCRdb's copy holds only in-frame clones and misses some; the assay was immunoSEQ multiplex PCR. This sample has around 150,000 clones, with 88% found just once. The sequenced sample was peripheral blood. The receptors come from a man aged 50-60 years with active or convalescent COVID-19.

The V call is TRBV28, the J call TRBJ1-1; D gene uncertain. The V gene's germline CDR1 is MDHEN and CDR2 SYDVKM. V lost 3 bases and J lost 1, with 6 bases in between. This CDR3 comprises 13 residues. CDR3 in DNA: TGTGCCAGCAGTTTCAGACAGAACACTGAAGCTTTCTTT. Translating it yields CASSFRQNTEAFF. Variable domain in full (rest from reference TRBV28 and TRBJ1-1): DVKVTQSSRYLVKRTGEKVFLECVQDMDHENMFWYRQDPGLGLRLIYFSYDVKMKEKGDIPEGYSVSREKKERFSLILESASTNQTSMYLCASSFRQNTEAFFGQGTRLTVV.

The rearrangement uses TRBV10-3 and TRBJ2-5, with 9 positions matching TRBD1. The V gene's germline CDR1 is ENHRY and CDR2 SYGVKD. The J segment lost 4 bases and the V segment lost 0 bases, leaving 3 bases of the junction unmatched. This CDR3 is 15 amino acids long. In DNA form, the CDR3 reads TGTGCCATCAGTGAGTCACGGACAGGGGTAGAGACCCAGTACTTC. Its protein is CAISESRTGVETQYF.

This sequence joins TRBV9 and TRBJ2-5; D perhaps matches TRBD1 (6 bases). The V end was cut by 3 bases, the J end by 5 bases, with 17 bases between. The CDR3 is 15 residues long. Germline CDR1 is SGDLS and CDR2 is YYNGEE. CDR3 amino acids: CASSAETGQAETQYF. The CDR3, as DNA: TGTGCCAGCAGCGCGGAGACAGGCCAGGCCGAGACCCAGTACTTC.

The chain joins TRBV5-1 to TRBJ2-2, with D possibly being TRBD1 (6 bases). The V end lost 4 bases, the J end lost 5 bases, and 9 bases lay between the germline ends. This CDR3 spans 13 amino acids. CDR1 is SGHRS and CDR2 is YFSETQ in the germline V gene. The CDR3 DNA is TGCGCCAGCAGCCCACAGGGAACCGGGGAGCTGTTTTTT. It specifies CASSPQGTGELFF.